These 6 T cell receptor beta chains were all obtained from the same sample, sequenced in a study of neurological immune-mediated disorders. In TCRdb, the 5' RACE reads were re-called with MiXCR into one record per CDR3 protein. The sample yields some 120,000 distinct CDR3 sequences, more than 2.5% seen once. Sample: PBMCs. These receptors were collected from a woman aged 25 to 39 with multiple sclerosis.

This clonotype was seen many times. The chain joins TRBV6-5 to TRBJ2-1; 11 bases are a match to TRBD2. This CDR3 spans 15 amino acids. Trimming at V came to 2 bases and at J to 6 bases, leaving 3 bases not matched to a gene. CDR1 and CDR2 from the germline V gene are MNHEY and SVGAGI. The CDR3: CASSYSLAGGNEQFF. For the CDR3, the DNA is TGTGCCAGCAGTTACAGCCTAGCGGGGGGCAATGAGCAGTTCTTC.

There are many counts of this clonotype. The CDR3 reads CATSRERRGVSSYNSPLHF. Here the CDR3 DNA reads TGTGCCACCAGCAGAGAACGTAGGGGCGTGAGCTCCTATAATTCACCCCTCCACTTT. The genes are TRBV15 and TRBJ1-6; a weak D match, TRBD1 (5 bases). V lost 0 bases, J lost 0 bases, and 15 bases lay in between. The CDR3 is 19 residues long. The germline V gene has CDR1 LNHNV and CDR2 YYDKDF (reference sequence).

This clonotype was picked up many times. The J gene is TRBJ1-1, the V gene TRBV9; D call uncertain. The germline CDR1 and CDR2 sequences are SGDLS and YYNGEE. The V and J ends lost 6 bases and 0 bases respectively, with 9 bases between them. This CDR3 comprises 13 residues. The CDR3 here is CASTPYMNTEAFF. DNA of the CDR3: TGTGCCAGCACCCCTTACATGAACACTGAAGCTTTCTTT.

This clonotype was counted many times. V is TRBV7-9 and J is TRBJ1-5; D ambiguous. The V end lost 1 base, the J end lost 4 bases, and 2 bases lay between the germline ends. This CDR3 contains 12 residues. The germline V gene has CDR1 SEHNR and CDR2 FQNEAQ (reference sequence). The CDR3: CASSLDNQPQHF. As DNA, the CDR3 is TGTGCCAGCAGCTTAGATAATCAGCCCCAGCATTTT. Looking up the rest from reference TRBV7-9 and TRBJ1-5 gives the full variable domain: DTGVSQNPRHKITKRGQNVTFRCDPISEHNRLYWYRQTLGQGPEFLTYFQNEAQLEKSRLLSDRFSAERPKGSFSTLEIQRTEQGDSAMYLCASSLDNQPQHFGDGTRLSIL.

This clonotype has ten or more counts. The genes are TRBV5-1 and TRBJ2-1, with TRBD2 matching over 8 bases. V shed 0 bases and J 0 bases; nucleotides not matched to a gene: 11. Germline CDR1 SGHRS, CDR2 YFSETQ. CDR3 length: 19 residues. The CDR3 DNA sequence: TGCGCCAGCAGCTTGGCCAAGCGGGAGCCCTCGAGCTCCTACAATGAGCAGTTCTTC. Protein product: CASSLAKREPSSSYNEQFF.

This clonotype was recorded at least ten times. The chain uses TRBV5-5 and TRBJ2-7; D not certain. Trimming pared 5 bases from V and 2 bases from J, leaving 17 bases between. CDR1 is SGHKS, CDR2 YYEKEE, per germline (reference sequence). The CDR3 consists of 15 residues. CDR3 nucleotides: TGTGCCAGCAGGAATGTAGGGTTCCACACCTACGAGCAGTACTTC. It codes for CASRNVGFHTYEQYF.